This T cell receptor beta chain was obtained from a study of a mutant IDH1 vaccine in newly diagnosed glioma. A remark on this clone: Its antigen remains unidentified.

The study's findings and limits: Pseudoprogression apparently tracked independently of changes in top peripheral T cell clonotypes.

Described time point: week 5, during vaccination. It was 300 ug of mutant IDH1 20-mer peptide that made up each vaccine dose, given with topical imiquimod. The CDR3 sequence is 14 residues long. V was clipped by 4 bases and J by 4 bases, with 14 bases between them. Germline values: CDR1 SGHDT, CDR2 YYEEEE. Only in-frame clones appear in the TCRdb table, and some are missing; sequencing was by immunoSEQ multiplex PCR. This table holds about 38,000 clones, about 80% found once. This clonotype was obtained from a man in his forties with glioma. The rearrangement joins TRBV5-6 to TRBJ1-1; D gene ambiguous. The sequenced sample was PBMCs, obtained from a glioma patient whose treatment included an IDH1 peptide vaccine. The CDR3 region is CASSPTVFRTEAFF. The CDR3 DNA reads as TGTGCCAGCAGCCCCACAGTGTTTCGCACTGAAGCTTTCTTT. Drawing the rest from reference TRBV5-6 and TRBJ1-1, the complete variable domain is DAGVTQSPTHLIKTRGQQVTLRCSPKSGHDTVSWYQQALGQGPQFIFQYYEEEERQRGNFPDRFSGHQFPNYSSELNVNALLLGDSALYLCASSPTVFRTEAFFGQGTRLTVV.